This T cell receptor (beta chain) is from a study of blood T cell repertoires in COVID-19. Turning to the study itself: Sample material is recorded as cDNA or gDNA derived from T cells, B-cell-depleted T cells, or PBMCs.

TCRdb keeps only in-frame clones here, not all; method: immunoSEQ multiplex PCR. The sample holds some 110,000 clones; 60% to 85% are singletons and the top ten take 6.2%. This clone was detected a few times. Germline CDR1 SGHTA, CDR2 FQGNSA. The CDR3 contains 14 residues. V lost 3 bases and J lost 7; bases outside the gene matches: 3. V usage is TRBV7-2 and J usage is TRBJ2-3; 11 bases line up with TRBD1. Sequencing was performed on peripheral blood. The TCR sequence derives from a man at least 80 years old with COVID-19, enrolled during active disease. CDR3 amino acids: CASSFGTGGNTQYF. The CDR3 bases are TGTGCCAGCAGCTTCGGGACAGGGGGGAATACGCAGTATTTT.